This is a list of T cell receptor beta chains from one sample in a study of identical twins. One entry per CDR3 protein, called by TCRdb with MiXCR from the 5' RACE reads. The sample carries about 220,000 distinct CDR3 sequences, approximately 9% recorded once. Sequences were obtained from memory (CD45RO+) T cells sorted from blood. The receptors derive from a young woman in good health. Both conserved end residues are part of each CDR3. The D gene is left open where the match is weak. Clone size appears in some rows only: once, few, many, or a class for an expanded clone.

D: NA
J: TRBJ1-2
size: NA
V: TRBV3-1
CDR3: CASSQKSGTYGYTF
DNA: TGTGCCAGCAGCCAAAAATCAGGAACCTATGGCTACACCTTC

D: NA
J: TRBJ1-2
size: few
V: TRBV2
CDR3: CASGPGGGRSYGYTF
DNA: TGTGCCAGCGGACCTGGGGGGGGAAGGAGCTATGGCTACACCTTC

D: TRBD2
J: TRBJ2-7
size: few
V: TRBV18
CDR3: CASSPSGLATLGQYF
DNA: TGTGCCAGCTCACCATCCGGACTAGCCACGCTAGGGCAGTACTTC

D: NA
J: TRBJ2-3
size: NA
V: TRBV5-1
CDR3: CASQLAVSTDTQYF
DNA: TGCGCCAGCCAGTTGGCAGTCAGCACAGATACGCAGTATTTT

D: NA
J: TRBJ1-5
size: few
V: TRBV12-5
CDR3: CASGSGYDLNSNQPQHF
DNA: TGTGCTAGTGGTTCCGGTTACGATCTAAATAGCAATCAGCCCCAGCATTTT

D: NA
J: TRBJ1-5
size: NA
V: TRBV3-1
CDR3: CASSQGAPGNQPQHF
DNA: TGTGCCAGCAGCCAAGGGGCCCCGGGAAATCAGCCCCAGCATTTT

D: NA
J: TRBJ1-2
size: many
V: TRBV6-1
CDR3: CASSVGTDYGYTF
DNA: TGTGCCAGCAGTGTTGGGACGGACTATGGCTACACCTTC

D: NA
J: TRBJ2-1
size: few
V: TRBV5-1
CDR3: CASSLAATRSNNEQFF
DNA: TGCGCCAGCAGCTTGGCCGCGACTAGAAGTAACAATGAGCAGTTCTTC

D: NA
J: TRBJ1-4
size: NA
V: TRBV30
CDR3: CAWSQGTGEKLFF
DNA: TGTGCCTGGAGTCAAGGGACGGGTGAAAAACTGTTTTTT

D: NA
J: TRBJ1-5
size: few
V: TRBV19
CDR3: CASSIKGSQPQHF
DNA: TGTGCCAGTAGTATAAAGGGGAGTCAGCCCCAGCATTTT